These T cell receptor beta chains were read from a single sample in a study of blood T cell repertoires in COVID-19. Assay used: immunoSEQ multiplex PCR; TCRdb lists only in-frame clones, some missing. The sample has some 390,000 clones, around nine tenths seen once; the top ten hold about 2.9%. What was sequenced was peripheral blood. These receptors all stem from a human donor in a cohort sampled during active COVID-19. The CDR3 runs from the conserved cysteine through the conserved F or W. D genes are given only for firm matches.

D gene: TRBD1
V gene: TRBV25-1
J gene: TRBJ1-1
CDR3 protein: CASSEYIQGAHTEAFF

D gene: TRBD2
V gene: TRBV9
J gene: TRBJ2-1
CDR3 protein: CASSVGLRLAGELEQFF

D gene: TRBD2
V gene: TRBV4-2
J gene: TRBJ2-2
CDR3 protein: CASSQDLPFVGGVGELFF

D gene: TRBD2
V gene: TRBV30
J gene: TRBJ2-1
CDR3 protein: CAWGLPGTSKNEQFF

D gene: TRBD2
V gene: TRBV4-1
J gene: TRBJ2-7
CDR3 protein: CASSLREGMYEQYF

D gene: NA
V gene: TRBV6-5
J gene: TRBJ1-3
CDR3 protein: CASRTDAGSGNTIYF

D gene: TRBD2
V gene: TRBV5-6
J gene: TRBJ2-1
CDR3 protein: CASSLLAAGGSHEQFF

D gene: TRBD1
V gene: TRBV28
J gene: TRBJ2-5
CDR3 protein: CASSMGQGGGQETQYF

D gene: NA
V gene: TRBV5-1
J gene: TRBJ2-3
CDR3 protein: CASSLISSSTDTQYF

D gene: NA
V gene: TRBV28
J gene: TRBJ1-1
CDR3 protein: CASSSDRSLTEAFF

D gene: TRBD1
V gene: TRBV2
J gene: TRBJ1-3
CDR3 protein: CASSSGGAGNTIYF

D gene: NA
V gene: TRBV12-3/TRBV12-4
J gene: TRBJ1-2
CDR3 protein: CASSSTANYGYTF

D gene: NA
V gene: TRBV6-5
J gene: TRBJ2-7
CDR3 protein: CASSYRQGYEQYF

D gene: NA
V gene: TRBV2
J gene: TRBJ1-1
CDR3 protein: CASLGQTGTEAFF

D gene: NA
V gene: TRBV11-1
J gene: TRBJ2-7
CDR3 protein: CASSLDSESYEQYF

D gene: TRBD1
V gene: TRBV19
J gene: TRBJ1-2
CDR3 protein: CASSIPRTGELGDGYTF

D gene: NA
V gene: TRBV6-6
J gene: TRBJ2-2
CDR3 protein: CASSPQDTGELFF

D gene: TRBD1
V gene: TRBV4-1
J gene: TRBJ2-5
CDR3 protein: CASSQDRGRGETQYF

D gene: NA
V gene: TRBV3-1/TRBV3-2
J gene: TRBJ1-2
CDR3 protein: CASSQLNGYGYTF

D gene: TRBD1
V gene: TRBV5-1
J gene: TRBJ1-1
CDR3 protein: CASSEPLRGRKNTEAFF

D gene: NA
V gene: TRBV11-2
J gene: TRBJ1-2
CDR3 protein: CASSPNPGGLDNYGYTF

D gene: NA
V gene: TRBV5-1
J gene: TRBJ2-1
CDR3 protein: CASSPDGREYNEQFF

D gene: NA
V gene: TRBV6-5
J gene: TRBJ2-3
CDR3 protein: CASSPNGLLTDTQYF

D gene: TRBD1
V gene: TRBV5-1
J gene: TRBJ2-2
CDR3 protein: CASSLDPGQTTGELFF

D gene: TRBD1
V gene: TRBV2
J gene: TRBJ1-4
CDR3 protein: CASIEDRVNEKLFF

D gene: NA
V gene: TRBV3-1/TRBV3-2
J gene: TRBJ2-1
CDR3 protein: CASSQDGGTHNEQFF

D gene: NA
V gene: TRBV5-5
J gene: TRBJ1-5
CDR3 protein: CASSSQGSNQPQHF

D gene: NA
V gene: TRBV9
J gene: TRBJ1-4
CDR3 protein: CASSVSGGDHLLNEKLFF

D gene: TRBD1
V gene: TRBV29-1
J gene: TRBJ1-1
CDR3 protein: CSVETGLEWTEAFF

D gene: NA
V gene: TRBV6-2/TRBV6-3
J gene: TRBJ1-6
CDR3 protein: CASSSRQDSYNSPLHF

D gene: NA
V gene: TRBV27
J gene: TRBJ1-6
CDR3 protein: CASSLQTANNSPLHF

D gene: NA
V gene: TRBV7-9
J gene: TRBJ2-5
CDR3 protein: CASSTGQETQYF

D gene: NA
V gene: TRBV27
J gene: TRBJ1-6
CDR3 protein: CASSLFRGGNSPLHF

D gene: TRBD1
V gene: TRBV30
J gene: TRBJ1-1
CDR3 protein: CAWSHRGPEAFF

D gene: NA
V gene: TRBV13
J gene: TRBJ1-1
CDR3 protein: CASSYSGTEAFF

D gene: NA
V gene: TRBV7-2
J gene: TRBJ2-3
CDR3 protein: CASSRDDTDTQYF

D gene: NA
V gene: TRBV7-3
J gene: TRBJ2-5
CDR3 protein: CASSLIGTFQETQYF

D gene: TRBD1
V gene: TRBV6-5
J gene: TRBJ1-2
CDR3 protein: CASRDNRDRGYGYTF

D gene: NA
V gene: TRBV6-6
J gene: TRBJ2-5
CDR3 protein: CASSQRPAQETQYF

D gene: NA
V gene: TRBV19
J gene: TRBJ2-1
CDR3 protein: CASSRTAALYNEQFF

D gene: NA
V gene: TRBV14
J gene: TRBJ2-2
CDR3 protein: CASSRRRRNTNTGELFF

D gene: NA
V gene: TRBV9
J gene: TRBJ1-3
CDR3 protein: CASSVAQVAGNTIYF

D gene: NA
V gene: TRBV19
J gene: TRBJ2-1
CDR3 protein: CASSRPGGLYNEQFF

D gene: NA
V gene: TRBV5-1
J gene: TRBJ2-2
CDR3 protein: CASSLRESANTGELFF

D gene: NA
V gene: TRBV11-2
J gene: TRBJ2-1
CDR3 protein: CASSLSYPGQKSYNEQFF

D gene: TRBD1
V gene: TRBV3-1/TRBV3-2
J gene: TRBJ1-3
CDR3 protein: CASSQDRAANTIYF

D gene: TRBD1
V gene: TRBV10-3
J gene: TRBJ1-1
CDR3 protein: CAIRDGTGRTEAFF

D gene: NA
V gene: TRBV21-1
J gene: TRBJ1-3
CDR3 protein: CASSTPGQLPSGNTIYF

D gene: NA
V gene: TRBV5-1
J gene: TRBJ2-7
CDR3 protein: CASSRGQNSYEQYF

D gene: NA
V gene: TRBV28
J gene: TRBJ2-7
CDR3 protein: CASSLGLYEQYF

D gene: TRBD1
V gene: TRBV5-1
J gene: TRBJ1-2
CDR3 protein: CASSEGGQNYGYTF